This T cell receptor (beta chain) was sequenced for a study of T cells in women clearing cervical HPV infection. Across the whole study: Cases were women with histologically confirmed HPV16-related CIN3 or worse, including a couple of invasive cancers.

Study-level results: TRBV6-7 abundance was lower in cases than controls (0.11% versus 0.16%). CIN3+ cases had significantly higher TCR repertoire richness than controls, but evenness did not differ.

The CDR3 loop spans 15 amino acids. The V gene's germline CDR1 is SEHNR and CDR2 FQNEAQ (reference sequence). With respect to this clone: Its antigen remains unidentified. Read sequence stops 3 residues before the CDR3 end, and the germline J gene provides the missing end.

Sequenced by immunoSEQ multiplex PCR; TCRdb stores in-frame clones only, minus some. Here the sample table reports 25,000 or so clones. This chain joins TRBV7-9 and TRBJ1-2; perhaps TRBD1 as D (6 bases). This sequence was found in a woman between 18 and 70 years old with a cervical HPV16 infection that either progressed to CIN3+ or cleared (not recorded which). Sequencing was performed on blood buffy coat. Partial CDR3 DNA: TGTGCCAGCAGCTTAGATCCTCGCGGGGGCTACGAC. Amino acids: CASSLDPRGGYD. The whole CDR3 region reads CASSLDPRGGYDYTF.